This T cell receptor (beta chain) was captured by sequencing in a study of blood T cell repertoires in COVID-19. Overall study: PBMCs, B-cell-depleted T cells, or T cells were the source of the cDNA or gDNA that made up the material.

This table comes from immunoSEQ multiplex PCR, and its TCRdb copy is limited to in-frame clones, with some not included. Of under 400,000 clones listed, roughly nine tenths are singletons. V gave up 0 bases and J gave up 3 bases, with 9 bases separating them. The CDR3 has 14 residues. Germline-derived CDR1 and CDR2 are SGHRS and YFSETQ. The chain links TRBV5-1 to TRBJ2-5; TRBD2 might be the D (6 bases). The clonotype originates from a woman between 25 and 40 years old with COVID-19, enrolled during active disease. The specimen sequenced was peripheral blood. The CDR3 bases are TGCGCCAGCAGCTTGGGACTAGTTGAAGAGACCCAGTACTTC. It encodes CASSLGLVEETQYF.